This T cell receptor beta chain is drawn from a study of a mutant IDH1 vaccine in newly diagnosed glioma. The overall study: Receipt of radiotherapy, temozolomide, or both preceded the study, and most received both.

Broader study findings: Of all patients, around 94% showed vaccine-induced immune responses.

Time point reported: baseline, week 1 (first vaccination visit). This sample's treatment: pre-vaccination baseline after standard-of-care therapy. The donors' diagnosis was new WHO grade 3 or 4 astrocytoma that was IDH1-mutant and ATRX-lost. In the case of this clone: What it binds is not known.

In germline, CDR1 is SGHRS, CDR2 YFSETQ. CDR3 length: 15 amino acids. The ends were cut back, 0 bases at V and 2 bases at J, with 11 bases in the middle. Here immunoSEQ multiplex PCR was the method, and the copy in TCRdb shows in-frame clones only, minus some. The sample carries about 59,000 clones, approximately 91% recorded once. The rearrangement uses TRBV5-1 and TRBJ1-2; maybe TRBD1 (5 bases). The sequenced sample was PBMCs, obtained from a glioma patient treated with radiotherapy, temozolomide or both. The clonotype was recovered from a man in his fifties or sixties with glioma. The CDR3 region has the DNA TGCGCCAGCAGCTTGGGTCAGGGCCGGAACTATGGCTACACCTTC. Translation: CASSLGQGRNYGYTF.